Listed below are T cell receptor beta chains from one sample, sequenced in a study of T cells after yellow fever vaccination. TCRdb reprocessed the 5' RACE reads with MiXCR, giving one entry per CDR3 protein. This sample has 600,000 to 750,000 distinct CDR3 sequences, with roughly an eighth found just once. Sequences were derived from PBMCs, sampled on the day of the yellow fever booster vaccination. The receptors stem from a man younger than 40 who received the YFV17D yellow fever vaccine. The CDR3 runs from the conserved cysteine through the conserved F or W. Each record gives: V gene, J gene, D gene, clone size, CDR3 protein, CDR3 DNA. D genes are given only for firm matches. The listing skips clone size in some rows; elsewhere it reads once, few, many or a size class.

TRBV25-1	TRBJ1-2	NA	few	CASSDPYSGYGYTF	TGTGCCAGCAGTGATCCCTACAGCGGCTATGGCTACACCTTC
TRBV4-3	TRBJ2-1	NA	few	CASSQDLPDRYNEQFF	TGCGCCAGCAGCCAAGATCTTCCCGACCGCTACAATGAGCAGTTCTTC
TRBV5-6	TRBJ2-2	TRBD1	NA	CASSLAPGQTGGGTGELFF	TGTGCCAGCAGCTTGGCCCCGGGGCAGACAGGGGGCGGGACCGGGGAGCTGTTTTTT
TRBV7-9	TRBJ2-4	NA	NA	CASSLEMYDNTKNIQYF	TGTGCCAGCAGCTTAGAAATGTATGACAATACAAAAAACATTCAGTACTTC
TRBV7-2	TRBJ2-7	NA	few	CASSPTGDSASYEQYF	TGTGCCAGCAGCCCTACGGGAGATTCAGCCTCCTACGAGCAGTACTTC
TRBV29-1	TRBJ2-3	NA	few	CSVERVDTQYF	TGCAGCGTTGAACGGGTAGATACGCAGTATTTT
TRBV30	TRBJ2-2	NA	few	CAWNDGSFTGELFF	TGTGCCTGGAATGACGGGAGTTTCACCGGGGAGCTGTTTTTT
TRBV14	TRBJ2-1	TRBD2	NA	CASSPFLLANEQFF	TGTGCCAGCAGTCCTTTTCTACTAGCGAATGAGCAGTTCTTC
TRBV11-2	TRBJ2-2	NA	few	CASSFPRSTARRTGELFF	TGTGCCAGCAGCTTTCCCCGATCCACGGCCAGAAGAACCGGGGAGCTGTTTTTT
TRBV9	TRBJ2-5	TRBD2	NA	CASSVTSGPWLETQYF	TGTGCCAGCAGCGTGACTAGCGGACCATGGTTAGAGACCCAGTACTTC
TRBV30	TRBJ2-2	NA	few	CAWSVFPNRRGRGSGELFF	TGTGCCTGGAGTGTATTCCCCAACCGGAGGGGGCGCGGATCCGGGGAGCTGTTTTTT
TRBV6-1	TRBJ2-7	NA	NA	CASSTDWSNYEQYF	TGTGCCAGCAGTACGGACTGGTCTAACTACGAGCAGTACTTC
TRBV12-5	TRBJ2-1	NA	NA	CASGGGTALNEQFF	TGTGCTAGTGGTGGGGGGACTGCCCTCAATGAGCAGTTCTTC
TRBV3-1	TRBJ1-5	NA	many	CASSQAGPGQPQHF	TGTGCCAGCAGCCAAGCGGGGCCCGGACAGCCCCAGCATTTT
TRBV12-3/TRBV12-4	TRBJ2-2	NA	many	CATSVGGTGELFF	TGTGCCACCTCGGTGGGGGGCACCGGGGAGCTGTTTTTT
TRBV20-1	TRBJ2-6	TRBD2	NA	CSAAGGASVLTF	TGCAGTGCTGCCGGGGGGGCAAGCGTCCTGACTTTC
TRBV10-1	TRBJ2-1	NA	few	CASSGKSYNEQFF	TGCGCCAGCAGTGGAAAATCATACAATGAGCAGTTCTTC
TRBV5-8	TRBJ2-2	TRBD2	many	CASSRPGGHFLGELFF	TGTGCCAGCAGCCGACCGGGGGGGCACTTTCTCGGGGAGCTGTTTTTT
TRBV18	TRBJ2-6	NA	NA	CASFLGADSGANVLTF	TGTGCCAGCTTCCTTGGTGCTGATTCTGGGGCCAACGTCCTGACTTTC
TRBV20-1	TRBJ1-3	NA	NA	CSATRAQGNTIYF	TGCAGTGCTACCCGGGCCCAAGGAAACACCATATATTTT
TRBV5-5	TRBJ1-2	TRBD1	NA	CASCPPGQGWSYTF	TGTGCCAGCTGTCCCCCCGGACAGGGCTGGAGCTACACCTTC
TRBV7-2	TRBJ2-7	TRBD1	few	CASSADRESYEQYF	TGTGCCAGCAGCGCGGACAGGGAGTCCTACGAGCAGTACTTC
TRBV27	TRBJ2-6	NA	NA	CASSFDAATPSGANVLTF	TGTGCCAGCAGTTTTGATGCAGCCACCCCCTCTGGGGCCAACGTCCTGACTTTC
TRBV7-2	TRBJ1-6	NA	NA	CASSLLMADNSPLHF	TGTGCCAGCAGCTTATTAATGGCAGATAATTCACCCCTCCACTTT
TRBV5-1	TRBJ2-1	NA	few	CASSLAWQGYNEQFF	TGCGCCAGCAGCTTGGCCTGGCAGGGCTACAATGAGCAGTTCTTC
TRBV20-1	TRBJ2-5	TRBD2	many	CSATTSGSLKGETQYF	TGCAGTGCCACCACTAGCGGGAGTCTCAAGGGGGAGACCCAGTACTTC
TRBV25-1	TRBJ2-7	TRBD2	NA	CASSDPGLAAPEQYF	TGTGCCAGCAGCGACCCAGGGCTAGCGGCACCCGAGCAGTACTTC
TRBV21-1	TRBJ1-4	NA	few	CASSKAPLVGPATNEKLFF	TGTGCCAGCAGCAAAGCCCCGCTGGTGGGCCCTGCAACTAATGAAAAACTGTTTTTT
TRBV4-1	TRBJ1-4	TRBD1	few	CASSQAGTGPEKLFF	TGCGCCAGCAGCCAAGCCGGGACAGGGCCTGAAAAACTGTTTTTT
TRBV5-1	TRBJ2-1	NA	few	CASSLDPGSEQFF	TGCGCCAGCAGCTTGGACCCAGGTAGTGAGCAGTTCTTC
TRBV11-2	TRBJ2-7	TRBD2	few	CASSYLPALSGSPYEQYF	TGTGCCAGCAGCTATTTACCAGCGCTTAGCGGGAGTCCCTACGAGCAGTACTTC
TRBV6-1	TRBJ2-3	NA	NA	CASSRPTGNTQYF	TGTGCCAGCAGCCGGCCGACGGGAAATACGCAGTATTTT
TRBV6-5	TRBJ1-2	NA	few	CASSKGSGYTF	TGTGCCAGCAGCAAGGGGAGCGGCTACACCTTC
TRBV20-1	TRBJ1-4	TRBD1	NA	CSAPRDRLSEKLFF	TGCAGTGCGCCCAGGGACAGACTTTCTGAAAAACTGTTTTTT
TRBV20-1	TRBJ2-3	NA	few	CSAINVRTRSTDTQYF	TGCAGTGCTATAAACGTAAGGACTCGATCCACAGATACGCAGTATTTT
TRBV2	TRBJ2-1	TRBD2	few	CASSVRESSYNEQFF	TGTGCCAGCAGTGTGCGGGAGAGCTCCTACAATGAGCAGTTCTTC
TRBV25-1	TRBJ2-7	NA	few	CALQGPGNEQYF	TGTGCCCTGCAAGGGCCCGGGAACGAGCAGTACTTC
TRBV4-2	TRBJ2-7	TRBD1	many	CASSQGFTGTVYEQYF	TGTGCCAGCAGCCAAGGATTCACCGGGACAGTCTACGAGCAGTACTTC
TRBV27	TRBJ2-7	NA	few	CASSPHGRAPYEQYF	TGTGCCAGCAGTCCTCACGGGCGGGCACCCTACGAGCAGTACTTC
TRBV14	TRBJ2-1	TRBD2	few	CASSVSGEQFF	TGTGCCAGCAGCGTTAGCGGGGAGCAGTTCTTC
TRBV30	TRBJ2-7	NA	NA	CALTEGGGYEQYF	TGTGCTCTGACGGAGGGGGGCGGCTACGAGCAGTACTTC
TRBV20-1	TRBJ1-6	NA	NA	CSAGTTNSPLHF	TGCAGTGCTGGGACAACGAATTCACCCCTCCACTTT
TRBV29-1	TRBJ2-1	NA	NA	CSVERVNEQFF	TGCAGCGTTGAACGCGTCAATGAGCAGTTCTTC
TRBV10-3	TRBJ2-1	TRBD1	NA	CAISEELTGGKGNEQFF	TGTGCCATCAGTGAAGAACTCACAGGGGGCAAGGGGAATGAGCAGTTCTTC
TRBV5-1	TRBJ2-7	TRBD2	many	CASSLTSGGEQYF	TGCGCCAGCAGCTTGACTAGCGGGGGAGAGCAGTACTTC
TRBV7-2	TRBJ2-7	NA	NA	CASSLGGTPYYEQYF	TGTGCCAGCAGCTTAGGAGGGACCCCTTACTACGAGCAGTACTTC
TRBV5-1	TRBJ2-5	TRBD2	few	CASSMGAGAETQYF	TGCGCCAGCAGCATGGGAGCGGGAGCTGAGACCCAGTACTTC
TRBV29-1	TRBJ2-3	TRBD2	NA	CSVLGGRGGTDTQYF	TGCAGCGTTCTCGGCGGGAGGGGGGGCACAGATACGCAGTATTTT
TRBV5-1	TRBJ2-5	NA	few	CASSLGQAKQETQYF	TGCGCCAGCAGCTTGGGGCAGGCGAAACAAGAGACCCAGTACTTC
TRBV6-5	TRBJ2-1	NA	few	CASANSNEQFF	TGTGCCAGCGCGAACTCCAATGAGCAGTTCTTC
TRBV28	TRBJ2-7	TRBD1	many	CASGRPGQYYEQYF	TGTGCCAGCGGAAGACCGGGACAGTACTACGAGCAGTACTTC
TRBV7-9	TRBJ2-7	NA	NA	CASSRVLGQSYEQYF	TGTGCCAGCAGTCGAGTCCTTGGACAGTCCTACGAGCAGTACTTC
TRBV27	TRBJ2-2	NA	NA	CASSLSAGATGELFF	TGTGCCAGCAGTTTAAGTGCAGGGGCAACCGGGGAGCTGTTTTTT
TRBV12-3/TRBV12-4	TRBJ2-1	TRBD2	NA	CASSFFQTSGSDEQFF	TGTGCCAGCAGTTTTTTCCAGACTAGCGGGAGTGATGAGCAGTTCTTC
TRBV5-1	TRBJ1-1	NA	many	CASSLGATEAFF	TGCGCCAGCAGCCTGGGGGCTACTGAAGCTTTCTTT
TRBV4-3	TRBJ2-2	NA	once	CASSQDGYGQTGELFF	TGCGCCAGCAGCCAAGATGGGTACGGCCAGACCGGGGAGCTGTTTTTT
TRBV20-1	TRBJ2-1	TRBD2	few	CSARGLATYNEQFF	TGCAGTGCTAGGGGACTAGCGACCTACAATGAGCAGTTCTTC
TRBV6-2/TRBV6-3	TRBJ2-6	NA	many	CASSRRGANVLTF	TGTGCCAGCAGTCGTAGGGGGGCCAACGTCCTGACTTTC
TRBV20-1	TRBJ2-7	TRBD2	NA	CSARNLAGGPLEQYF	TGCAGTGCTAGAAACCTAGCGGGAGGGCCTCTCGAGCAGTACTTC
TRBV19	TRBJ2-1	TRBD1	NA	CASSWDGTGRNEQFF	TGTGCCAGTAGTTGGGACGGGACAGGTCGCAATGAGCAGTTCTTC